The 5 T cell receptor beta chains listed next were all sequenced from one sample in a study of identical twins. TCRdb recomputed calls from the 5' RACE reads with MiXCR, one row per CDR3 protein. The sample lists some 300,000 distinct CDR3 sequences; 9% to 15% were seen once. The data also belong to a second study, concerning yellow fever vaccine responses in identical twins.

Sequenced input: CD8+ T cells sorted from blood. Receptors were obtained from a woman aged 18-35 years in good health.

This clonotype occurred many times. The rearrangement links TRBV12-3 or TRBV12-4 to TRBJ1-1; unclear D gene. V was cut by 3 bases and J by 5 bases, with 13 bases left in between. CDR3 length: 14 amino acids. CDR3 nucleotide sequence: TGTGCCAGCAGTTTCGCAGGAGGAGGGACTGAAGCTTTCTTT. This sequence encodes CASSFAGGGTEAFF.

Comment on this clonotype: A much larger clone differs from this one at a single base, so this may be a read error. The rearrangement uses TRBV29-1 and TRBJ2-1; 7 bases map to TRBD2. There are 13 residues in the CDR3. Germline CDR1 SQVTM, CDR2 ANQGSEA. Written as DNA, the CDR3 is TGCAACGTTGACCTAGCGGTCTACAATGAGCAGTTCTTC. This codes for CNVDLAVYNEQFF.

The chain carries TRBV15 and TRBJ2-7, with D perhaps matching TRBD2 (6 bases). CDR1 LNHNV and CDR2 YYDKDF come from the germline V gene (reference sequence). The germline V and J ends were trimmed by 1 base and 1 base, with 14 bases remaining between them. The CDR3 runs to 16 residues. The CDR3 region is CATSRGGLTRSYEQYF. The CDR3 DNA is TGTGCCACCAGCAGAGGAGGACTAACACGTTCCTACGAGCAGTACTTC. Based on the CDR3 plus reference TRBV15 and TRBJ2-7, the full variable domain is DAMVIQNPRYQVTQFGKPVTLSCSQTLNHNVMYWYQQKSSQAPKLLFHYYDKDFNNEADTPDNFQSRRPNTSFCFLDIRSPGLGDTAMYLCATSRGGLTRSYEQYFGPGTRLTVT.

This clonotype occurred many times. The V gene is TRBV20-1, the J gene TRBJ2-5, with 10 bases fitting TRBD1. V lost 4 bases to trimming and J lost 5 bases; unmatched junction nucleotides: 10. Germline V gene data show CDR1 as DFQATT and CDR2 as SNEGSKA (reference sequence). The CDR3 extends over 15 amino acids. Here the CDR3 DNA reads TGCAGTGCTACACCCGGGACAGGGGTGTTGGAGACCCAGTACTTC. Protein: CSATPGTGVLETQYF.

CDR3 amino acids: CATSIPGQLNTEAFF. The DNA for the CDR3 is TGTGCCACCAGCATTCCGGGACAGCTGAACACTGAAGCTTTCTTT. The chain has TRBV15 and TRBJ1-1, with TRBD1 identical over 7 bases. This CDR3 comprises 15 residues. CDR1 LNHNV and CDR2 YYDKDF come from the germline V gene (reference sequence). The V and J ends lost 4 bases and 0 bases, in that order; junction bases with no gene match: 5.